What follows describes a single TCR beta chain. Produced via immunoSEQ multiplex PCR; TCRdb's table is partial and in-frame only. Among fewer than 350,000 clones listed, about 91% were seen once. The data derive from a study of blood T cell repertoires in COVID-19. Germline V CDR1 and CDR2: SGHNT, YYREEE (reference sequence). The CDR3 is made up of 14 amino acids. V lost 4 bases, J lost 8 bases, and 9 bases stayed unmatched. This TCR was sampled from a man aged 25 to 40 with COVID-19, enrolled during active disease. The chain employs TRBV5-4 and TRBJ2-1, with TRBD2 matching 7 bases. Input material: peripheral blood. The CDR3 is CASSIKTSFDEQFF. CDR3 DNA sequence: TGTGCCAGCAGCATAAAGACTAGCTTCGATGAGCAGTTCTTC. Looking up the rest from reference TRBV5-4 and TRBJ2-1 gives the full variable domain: ETGVTQSPTHLIKTRGQQVTLRCSSQSGHNTVSWYQQALGQGPQFIFQYYREEENGRGNFPPRFSGLQFPNYSSELNVNALELDDSALYLCASSIKTSFDEQFFGPGTRLTVL.